This section outlines one T cell receptor (beta chain) sequence together with its context. This record belongs to a study of blood T cell repertoires in COVID-19. About the research overall: PBMCs, B-cell-depleted T cells, or T cells provided the cDNA or gDNA that made up the material.

Clones were read by immunoSEQ multiplex PCR, and TCRdb kept only the in-frame ones, dropping some. Here the sample spans roughly 30,000 clones, 88% being singletons. Sequences were obtained from peripheral blood. The source of this sequence is a man in his 60s with COVID-19, enrolled during active disease.

CDR3 region: CASSLGDRAEQYF. As DNA, the CDR3 is TGCGCCAGCAGCTTGGGGGACAGGGCCGAGCAGTACTTC. The V gene is TRBV5-1, the J gene TRBJ2-7; 9 bases are shared with TRBD1. The CDR3 covers 13 residues. The junction had 1 base not matched to a gene; V was cut back by 0 bases and J by 6 bases. Looked up from germline, CDR1 is SGHRS and CDR2 is YFSETQ.